The present T cell receptor beta chain was sequenced within a study of T cells after yellow fever vaccination. The CDR3 contains 16 residues. V was pared by 4 bases and J by 0 bases, with 15 bases between. In germline, CDR1 is LGHNA, CDR2 YSLEER. This clonotype showed up just a few times. Via MiXCR, TCRdb re-called the 5' RACE reads, giving one row per CDR3 protein. The sample records 70,000 to 80,000 distinct CDR3 sequences, roughly 7% being singletons. This chain connects TRBV4-3 to TRBJ2-5, with D tentatively TRBD2 (5 bases). The specimen comprised CD8+ T cells sorted from PBMCs, sampled more than 8 days after the first yellow fever vaccination. This sequence was found in a man aged 18 to 29 who received the YFV17D yellow fever vaccine. The CDR3 DNA follows: TGCGCCAGCAGCCGAGACCTATGGGAGTACCAAGAGACCCAGTACTTC. Translated: CASSRDLWEYQETQYF.